This TCR beta chain is drawn from a study of Ad26.COV2.S vaccination and SARS-CoV-2 variants (dated by TCRdb to the early 2020s). The study in broad terms: Vaccine-arm donors came from COV1001, a multicentre, randomized, double-blind, placebo-controlled phase I-IIa trial of Ad26.COV2.S in healthy adults. Dosing of Ad26.COV2.S was intramuscular, at either 5x10^10 or 1x10^11 viral particles, delivered as one shot or as two shots spaced 56 days apart. A total of approximately 30 samples were included in the TCR-sequenced set, comprising around 19 Ad26.COV2.S vaccine recipients, 5 placebo recipients and 8 SARS-CoV-2 convalescent individuals. TCRbeta repertoire sequencing was used to assess the specificity and breadth of SARS-CoV-2-reactive T cell receptors after Ad26.COV2.S vaccination. Participants in the trial were split at random into five groups of five each, receiving low-dose or high-dose Ad26.COV2.S once or twice, or else placebo on both occasions. Investigators remained blinded to trial group allocation during experiments and outcome assessment.

Concerning this clone itself: Which antigen it targets is not known. Qualities for individual bases were not recorded, and no much larger clone is one base off. Distinct nucleotide sequences in the sample also encode this CDR3.

The investigation overall reported the following: Comparing responses between vaccine doses or regimens was not something the study was powered to do. After vaccination, substantial breadth of spike-specific CD8+ and CD4+ T cell responses was reported. Higher spike-specific TCR breadth was observed in Ad26.COV2.S recipients than in placebo recipients (P = 0.0014). Comparable non-spike TCR breadth was observed between vaccine and placebo recipients, consistent with only spike being contained in the vaccine. According to the authors, total T cell responses may have been underestimated by the TCR breadth and depth analyses.

Per the publication, the treatment or condition label means: roughly 20 received Ad26.COV2.S at low or high dose, single or two shots; about 5 received placebo; per-sample allocation not given. Repertoires of vaccine and placebo recipients were sequenced from samples collected on day 63 after the first injection. Between 29 July and 7 August 2020, Cohort 1b enrolled 25 adults aged 18-55 years at one site in Boston, USA. Ad26.COV2.S consisted of a replication-incompetent adenovirus type 26 vector by which a prefusion-stabilized SARS-CoV-2 spike protein from the original Wuhan strain was expressed. The immunoSEQ Assay was the method used to sequence TCRbeta CDR3 regions. After extraction, genomic DNA underwent amplification by bias-controlled multiplex PCR, followed by high-throughput sequencing. From the authors' description of their analysis: Collapsing and filtering of sequences were performed to quantify the absolute abundance of each unique TCRbeta CDR3 region. T cell fraction was estimated by normalizing TCRbeta template counts to usable DNA, with usable DNA measured through amplification of reference genes found in all nucleated cells. Repertoire TCRs were annotated as SARS-CoV-2-specific by exact matching of V gene, CDR3 amino acid sequence and J gene to a known reactive TCR set. The reference SARS-CoV-2 TCR set was obtained from MIRA and was filtered for enrichment in COVID-19-positive ImmuneCODE repertoires, whereby public or cross-reactive TCRs were removed. Using the MIRA antigens, annotated TCRs were further analysed by specific ORF or by position within an ORF. Depth was the summed frequency of annotated unique rearrangements, while breadth was defined as annotated unique rearrangements over total unique productive rearrangements. TCR breadth was compared between groups using two-sided Wilcoxon rank-sum tests. TCRdb obtained this table from immuneACCESS and retained in-frame rearrangements with V and J assigned. These tables miss some clones; where compared with another copy, unresolved V genes account for less than half of the shortfall, and the remainder is unexplained. V and J calls and clone size follow that table, whereas D and trimming were derived from the DNA. For this sample the table gives around 400,000 clones, of which under 90% were detected only once. In total, the top ten clones hold around 7% of the sample.

From the cysteine through the phenylalanine, the CDR3 covers 12 amino acids. Only CDR3 DNA remains: 36 bases, in frame from the first base. The germline V gene gives CDR1 as SGHRS and CDR2 as YFSETQ. V ends up 2 bases short and J 7 bases short, with an unmatched junction base count of 0. This TCR derives from a person between 18 and 65 years old who received the Ad26.COV2.S COVID-19 vaccine or a placebo. The source was peripheral blood, collected in a trial of Ad26.COV2.S vaccine versus placebo. Recombination connected TRBV5-1 to TRBJ2-1, with 7 junctional bases fitting TRBD1. The DNA sequence follows: TGCGCCAGCAGCTTACAGGGGAATGAGCAGTTCTTC. This is translated as CASSLQGNEQFF.